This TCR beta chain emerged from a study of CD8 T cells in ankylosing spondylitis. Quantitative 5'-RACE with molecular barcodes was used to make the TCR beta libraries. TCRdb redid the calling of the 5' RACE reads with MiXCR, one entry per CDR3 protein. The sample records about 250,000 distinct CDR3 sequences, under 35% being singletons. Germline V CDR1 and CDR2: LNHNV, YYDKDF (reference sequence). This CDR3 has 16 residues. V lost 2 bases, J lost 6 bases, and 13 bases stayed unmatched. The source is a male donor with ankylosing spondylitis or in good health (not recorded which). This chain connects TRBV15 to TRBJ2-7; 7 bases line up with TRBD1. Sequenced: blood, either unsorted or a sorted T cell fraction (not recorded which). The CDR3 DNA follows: TGTGCCACCAGCAGATCCCTCCAAGGGGGCCTCCTCGAGCAGTACTTC. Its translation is CATSRSLQGGLLEQYF.